The 24 T cell receptor beta chains below were found in one sample sequenced in a study of immune evolution from preneoplasia to lung adenocarcinoma. The protocol was immunoSEQ multiplex PCR, while the TCRdb copy is restricted to in-frame clones and leaves out a portion. The repertoire holds about 4,300 clones, with around 70% as singletons. Sequenced material: FFPE adjacent normal lung tissue. The receptors originated from a person aged 55-80 years with lung adenocarcinoma.

This chain links TRBV7-9 with TRBJ1-2, with D unresolved. Germline V gene data show CDR1 as SEHNR and CDR2 as FQNEAQ (reference sequence). Trimming pared 4 bases from V and 12 bases from J, leaving 6 bases between. The CDR3 is 9 amino acids. The CDR3 region is CASSSIDTF. In DNA, the CDR3 is TGTGCCAGCAGCTCCATAGACACCTTC.

This clone was counted a few times. The chain recombines TRBV6-5 with TRBJ2-5; TRBD1 aligns across 7 bases. Germline V lookup: CDR1 MNHEY, CDR2 SVGAGI. The CDR3 is 15 residues long. V shed 8 bases and J 4 bases; nucleotides not matched to a gene: 13. In DNA, the CDR3 is TGTGCCAGCTCTAGGAAAGGGGGCACGTTAGAGACCCAGTACTTC. As protein: CASSRKGGTLETQYF.

This chain uses TRBV10-3 with TRBJ2-7; 9 positions match TRBD2. CDR3 length equals 15 residues. V dropped 2 bases and J dropped 1; count of bases not matched to a gene: 3. Looked up from germline, CDR1 is ENHRY and CDR2 is SYGVKD. DNA for the CDR3: TGTGCCATCAGTGAGGGAACTAGCGGGTCCTACGAGCAGTACTTC. This codes for CAISEGTSGSYEQYF.

This clone showed up just once. CDR3 sequence: CASSIKGYTGELFF. The CDR3 DNA is TGTGCCAGCAGCATCAAGGGATACACCGGGGAGCTGTTTTTT. J is TRBJ2-2 and V is TRBV11-3; D not resolved. Deletions cut 5 bases from V and 3 bases from J, with 10 bases between. The germline CDR1 and CDR2 sequences are SGHNT and YENEEA. This CDR3 is 14 amino acids long.

The genes are TRBV7-9 and TRBJ2-7; TRBD2 matches at 7 bases. The CDR3 length is 15 residues. The germline gives CDR1 SEHNR, CDR2 FQNEAQ (reference sequence). The ends lost 0 bases at V and 1 base at J; junction bases unmatched: 3. This CDR3 reads CASSLAGGPSYEQYF. The CDR3 nucleotides are TGTGCCAGCAGCTTAGCGGGAGGGCCGTCCTACGAGCAGTACTTC.

The CDR3 spells CAINPGSGGELFF. DNA for the CDR3: TGTGCCATCAACCCAGGATCGGGCGGGGAGCTGTTTTTT. This sequence joins TRBV10-3 and TRBJ2-2, with D hard to call. Germline V lookup: CDR1 ENHRY, CDR2 SYGVKD. This CDR3 comprises 13 residues. V lost 7 bases to trimming and J lost 7 bases, with 13 bases between them.

The rearrangement uses TRBV27 and TRBJ2-3; D uncertain. Germline CDR1 MNHEY, CDR2 SMNVEV (reference sequence). V was pared by 1 base and J by 7 bases, with 21 bases between. CDR3 length: 17 amino acids. The CDR3 coding sequence is TGTGCCAGCAGTTTATATGGGCTAACCTCGCTTTCTAATACGCAGTATTTT. Protein product: CASSLYGLTSLSNTQYF.

This chain links TRBV11-3 with TRBJ2-7; 9 bases line up with TRBD1. The CDR3 is 14 residues long. V shed 10 bases, J shed 5 bases, and the junction held 12 bases outside the gene matches. Per germline, CDR1 SGHNT and CDR2 YENEEA. In DNA, the CDR3 is TGTGCCACCACCTCCTGGACAGGGGAGAACGAGCAGTACTTC. Encoded protein: CATTSWTGENEQYF.

The chain employs TRBV11-2 and TRBJ2-7; no definite D call. Trimming removed 1 base from V and 4 bases from J, with 11 bases in between. This CDR3 spans 14 amino acids. Germline V gives CDR1 SGHAT, CDR2 FQNNGV. The CDR3 nucleotides read TGTGCCAGCAGCTTAGGGACCCTGGGATACGAGCAGTACTTC. Protein: CASSLGTLGYEQYF.

The chain joins TRBV4-2 to TRBJ2-3; 9 bases fit TRBD2. Unmatched junction bases numbered 8, after V lost 1 base and J lost 0 bases. This CDR3 has 18 residues. Germline CDR1 LGHNA, CDR2 YNFKEQ. The CDR3 region is CASSQGPTSGPSTDTQYF. As DNA, the CDR3 is TGTGCCAGCAGCCAAGGTCCGACTAGCGGTCCTAGCACAGATACGCAGTATTTT.

The rearrangement links TRBV6-1 to TRBJ2-6; 7 bases line up with TRBD1. This CDR3 region has 16 residues. The V gene's germline CDR1 is MNHNS and CDR2 SASEGT. The ends lost 0 bases at V and 1 base at J; junction bases unmatched: 0. CDR3 sequence reads: CASSEATGSGANVLTF. As DNA, the CDR3 is TGTGCCAGCAGTGAAGCGACAGGGTCTGGGGCCAACGTCCTGACTTTC.

The V and J genes are TRBV5-4 and TRBJ2-3; 10 nucleotides line up with TRBD2. V was clipped by 7 bases and J by 8 bases; unmatched bases: 16. The CDR3 runs to 16 residues. The germline gives CDR1 SGHNT, CDR2 YYREEE (reference sequence). The CDR3 protein is CASEFMTSGRGGTQYF. The CDR3 DNA reads as TGTGCCAGCGAGTTTATGACTAGCGGGCGGGGAGGTACGCAGTATTTT.

The chain carries TRBV4-2 and TRBJ1-4; no clear D. Looked up from germline, CDR1 is LGHNA and CDR2 is YNFKEQ. This CDR3 region has 15 residues. V was clipped by 0 bases and J by 0 bases, with 5 bases between them. CDR3 sequence (DNA): TGTGCCAGCAGCCAAGAGATACCAACTAATGAAAAACTGTTTTTT. Its protein product is CASSQEIPTNEKLFF.

In its sample, this clone was seen a few times. This chain uses TRBV11-2 with TRBJ2-7; 11 nucleotides match TRBD2. Germline CDR1 and CDR2: SGHAT and FQNNGV. V lost 0 bases and J lost 5; bases outside the gene matches: 9. CDR3 length equals 17 residues. CDR3 amino acids: CASSLDRLLAGENEQYF. CDR3 nucleotide sequence: TGTGCCAGCAGCTTAGATCGCCTACTAGCGGGAGAAAACGAGCAGTACTTC.

The chain has TRBV14 and TRBJ2-2; TRBD2 agrees at 11 bases. Losses at the gene ends were 8 bases for V and 2 bases for J; bases not matched to a gene: 4. The CDR3 is 15 residues long. Per the germline V gene, CDR1 is SGHDN and CDR2 is FVKESK. The CDR3 nucleotides read TGTGCCAGCGCTCTAGCGGGAGGTAACACCGGGGAGCTGTTTTTT. It translates to CASALAGGNTGELFF.

In its sample, this clone is large. This chain connects TRBV29-1 to TRBJ2-7; 11 positions match TRBD2. Germline V gene data show CDR1 as SQVTM and CDR2 as ANQGSEA. V shed 6 bases and J 4 bases; nucleotides not matched to a gene: 11. The CDR3 is 15 residues long. Here the CDR3 DNA reads TGCAGCGTCGAGATTAGCGGGAGGGCCCCTTACGAGCAGTACTTC. Its translation: CSVEISGRAPYEQYF.

This chain connects TRBV4-1 to TRBJ2-7; D gene unclear. This CDR3 comprises 16 residues. Trimming took 1 base from V and 0 from J, leaving 13 bases between them. Germline lookup yields CDR1 MGHRA and CDR2 YSYEKL. The CDR3 region is CASSQVVAISSYEQYF. DNA of the CDR3: TGCGCCAGCAGCCAAGTCGTCGCGATCAGCTCCTACGAGCAGTACTTC.

This clone was detected only a few times. The rearrangement links TRBV4-1 to TRBJ2-7, with TRBD2 as a possible D gene (5 bases). Germline CDR1 MGHRA, CDR2 YSYEKL. Trimming left V 0 bases short and J 2 bases short, with 20 bases between. The CDR3 is 18 residues long. The CDR3 nucleotides are TGCGCCAGCAGCCAAGACTCCGGGCGGGCGGAGAGTCCCTACGAGCAGTACTTC. The encoded protein is CASSQDSGRAESPYEQYF.

The chain links TRBV6-6 to TRBJ1-5; 11 bases align to TRBD1. From germline, CDR1 is MNHNY and CDR2 SVGAGI (reference sequence). The CDR3 is made up of 16 amino acids. The ends lost 4 bases at V and 7 bases at J; junction bases unmatched: 9. The CDR3 region has the DNA TGTGCCAGCAGTTTAGGACAGGGGGCATTAGGGCAGCCCCAGCATTTT. It is translated as CASSLGQGALGQPQHF.

The CDR3 region has the DNA TGTGCCAGCAGGTTTCTAGCGGGAGGGCCGGGTGTGTCCCAGTACTTC. Protein: CASRFLAGGPGVSQYF. The chain combines TRBV6-6 with TRBJ2-5, with TRBD2 identical over 12 bases. V lost 6 bases, J lost 9 bases, and 14 bases stayed unmatched. CDR1 and CDR2 from the germline V gene are MNHNY and SVGAGI (reference sequence). This CDR3 comprises 16 residues.

J is TRBJ2-3 and V is TRBV7-9; TRBD2 matches at 7 bases. V trimming: 5 bases; J trimming: 3 bases; junction bases outside the gene matches: 5. The CDR3 runs to 14 residues. Germline V gene data show CDR1 as SEHNR and CDR2 as FQNEAQ (reference sequence). For the CDR3, the DNA is TGTGCCAGCAGCAGTGGACTAGGGACAGATACGCAGTATTTT. This codes for CASSSGLGTDTQYF.

This chain connects TRBV6-5 to TRBJ2-5; TRBD2 might be the D (6 bases). The CDR3 loop spans 13 amino acids. V dropped 6 bases and J dropped 2 bases, with 10 bases sitting between them. Germline V gene sequence: CDR1 MNHEY, CDR2 SVGAGI. This CDR3 is CASRRDLQETQYF. CDR3 coding DNA: TGTGCCAGCAGGCGGGACTTACAAGAGACCCAGTACTTC.

The rearrangement uses TRBV9 and TRBJ2-5; D call uncertain. Between the trimmed V and J ends, which lost 3 bases and 3 bases, there was a span of 9 bases. CDR1 and CDR2 (germline): SGDLS, YYNGEE. CDR3 length equals 13 residues. CDR3 region: CASSGLSEETQYF. The DNA for the CDR3 is TGTGCCAGCAGCGGGCTTTCGGAAGAGACCCAGTACTTC.

CDR3 region: CASSKGDSSEKLFF. In DNA, the CDR3 is TGTGCCAGCAGCAAGGGGGACAGTAGTGAAAAACTGTTTTTT. The gene calls are TRBV5-5 and TRBJ1-4; 7 nucleotides agree with TRBD1. The J segment lost 7 bases and the V segment lost 4 bases, leaving 7 bases of the junction unmatched. Germline V CDR1 and CDR2: SGHKS, YYEKEE (reference sequence). The CDR3 loop spans 14 amino acids.